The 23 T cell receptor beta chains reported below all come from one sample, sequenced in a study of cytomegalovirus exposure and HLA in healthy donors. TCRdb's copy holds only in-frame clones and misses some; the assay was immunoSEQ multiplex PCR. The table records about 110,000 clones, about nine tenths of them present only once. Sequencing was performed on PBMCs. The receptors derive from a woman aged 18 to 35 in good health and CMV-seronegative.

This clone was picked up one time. CDR3 sequence reads: CAISGTQRDYGYTF. DNA for the CDR3: TGTGCCATCAGTGGTACTCAACGGGACTATGGCTACACCTTC. The chain recombines TRBV10-3 with TRBJ1-2; D is unclear. The CDR3 totals 14 residues. Germline CDR1 ENHRY, CDR2 SYGVKD. Trimming left V 4 bases short and J 3 bases short, with 12 bases between.

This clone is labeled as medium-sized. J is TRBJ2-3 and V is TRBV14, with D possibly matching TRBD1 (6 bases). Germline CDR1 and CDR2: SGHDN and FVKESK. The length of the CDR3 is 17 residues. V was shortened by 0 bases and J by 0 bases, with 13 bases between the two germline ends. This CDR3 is CASSQDPGATSTDTQYF. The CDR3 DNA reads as TGTGCCAGCAGCCAAGATCCAGGGGCCACAAGCACAGATACGCAGTATTTT. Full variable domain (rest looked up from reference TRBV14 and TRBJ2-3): EAGVTQFPSHSVIEKGQTVTLRCDPISGHDNLYWYRRVMGKEIKFLLHFVKESKQDESGMPNNRFLAERTGGTYSTLKVQPAELEDSGVYFCASSQDPGATSTDTQYFGPGTRLTVL.

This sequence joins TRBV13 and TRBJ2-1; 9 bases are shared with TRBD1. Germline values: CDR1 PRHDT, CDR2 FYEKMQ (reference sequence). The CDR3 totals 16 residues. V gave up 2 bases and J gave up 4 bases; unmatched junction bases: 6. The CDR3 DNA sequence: TGTGCCAGCAGCTTACCCGACAGGGGGTCGTACAATGAGCAGTTCTTC. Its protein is CASSLPDRGSYNEQFF.

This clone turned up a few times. CDR3: CASSPRQLQTF. CDR3 sequence (DNA): TGTGCCAGCAGCCCGCGACAGCTCCAAACCTTC. The chain combines TRBV7-9 with TRBJ1-2, with a weak D call TRBD1 (5 bases). Germline V gene sequence: CDR1 SEHNR, CDR2 FQNEAQ (reference sequence). The CDR3 is 11 residues long. V lost 5 bases and J 14 bases, leaving 15 bases between the germline ends.

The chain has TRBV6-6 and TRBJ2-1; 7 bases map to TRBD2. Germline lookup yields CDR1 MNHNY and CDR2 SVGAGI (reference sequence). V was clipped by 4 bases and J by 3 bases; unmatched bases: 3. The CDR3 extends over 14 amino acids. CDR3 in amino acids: CASSLGGGYNEQFF. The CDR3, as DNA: TGTGCCAGCAGTTTAGGCGGGGGCTACAATGAGCAGTTCTTC.

CDR3 bases: TGTGCCAGCAACACCCGCTCGGGGGTTAGCAATCAGCCCCAGCATTTT. Translating it yields CASNTRSGVSNQPQHF. The chain couples TRBV6-6 to TRBJ1-5; possibly TRBD1 for D (5 bases). The germline V and J ends were trimmed by 7 bases and 0 bases, with 16 bases remaining between them. CDR3 length: 16 amino acids. Germline V gives CDR1 MNHNY, CDR2 SVGAGI (reference sequence).

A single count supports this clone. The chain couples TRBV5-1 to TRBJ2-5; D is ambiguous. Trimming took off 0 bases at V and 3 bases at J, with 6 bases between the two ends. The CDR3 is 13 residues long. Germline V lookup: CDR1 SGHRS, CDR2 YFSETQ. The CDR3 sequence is CASSLGHKETQYF. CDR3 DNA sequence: TGCGCCAGCAGCTTGGGACATAAAGAGACCCAGTACTTC.

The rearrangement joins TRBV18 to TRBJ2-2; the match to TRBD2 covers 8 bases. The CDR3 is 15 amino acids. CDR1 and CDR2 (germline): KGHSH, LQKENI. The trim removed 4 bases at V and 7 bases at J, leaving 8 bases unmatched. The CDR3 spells CASSLSGRSGGELFF. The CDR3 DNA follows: TGTGCCAGCTCACTCAGCGGGAGAAGTGGCGGGGAGCTGTTTTTT. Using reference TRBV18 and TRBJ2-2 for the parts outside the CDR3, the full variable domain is NAGVMQNPRHLVRRRGQEARLRCSPMKGHSHVYWYRQLPEEGLKFMVYLQKENIIDESGMPKERFSAEFPKEGPSILRIQQVVRGDSAAYFCASSLSGRSGGELFFGEGSRLTVL.

The CDR3 DNA reads TGCGCCAGCAGCGCGGGGACTGTCTCCTACAATGAGCAGTTCTTC. Protein product: CASSAGTVSYNEQFF. The J gene is TRBJ2-1, the V gene TRBV5-1; D might be TRBD2 (6 bases). The CDR3 runs to 15 residues. Trimming stripped 4 bases from V and 0 bases from J, with 11 bases between. Germline values: CDR1 SGHRS, CDR2 YFSETQ.

The CDR3 protein is CASSGLGSSYNSPLHF. The CDR3 nucleotides are TGTGCCAGTTCTGGACTTGGGAGCTCCTATAATTCACCCCTCCACTTT. This chain links TRBV19 with TRBJ1-6; no definite D call. V gave up 8 bases and J gave up 0 bases, with 14 bases separating them. Germline V gene sequence: CDR1 LNHDA, CDR2 SQIVND (reference sequence). The CDR3 covers 16 residues.

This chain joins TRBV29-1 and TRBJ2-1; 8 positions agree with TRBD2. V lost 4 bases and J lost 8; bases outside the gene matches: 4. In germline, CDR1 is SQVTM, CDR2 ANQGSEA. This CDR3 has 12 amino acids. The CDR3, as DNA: TGCAGCGTTGGAGGGACTAGGTATGAGCAGTTCTTC. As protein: CSVGGTRYEQFF.

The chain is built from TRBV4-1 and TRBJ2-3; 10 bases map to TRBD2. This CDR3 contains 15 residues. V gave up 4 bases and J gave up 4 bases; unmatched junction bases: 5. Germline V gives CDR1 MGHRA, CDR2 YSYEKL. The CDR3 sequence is CASSLAGGLSDTQYF. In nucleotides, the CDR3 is TGCGCCAGCAGCCTAGCGGGAGGACTGTCAGATACGCAGTATTTT.

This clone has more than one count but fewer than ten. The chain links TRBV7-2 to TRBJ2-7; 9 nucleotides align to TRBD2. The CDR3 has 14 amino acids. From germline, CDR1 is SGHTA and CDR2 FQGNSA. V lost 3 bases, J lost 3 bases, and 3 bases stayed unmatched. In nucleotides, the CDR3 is TGTGCCAGCAGCTTTAGCGGGAGTGGCTACGAGCAGTACTTC. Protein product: CASSFSGSGYEQYF.

This chain's CDR3 is CASRIVDSGANVLTF. The CDR3 DNA is TGTGCCAGCAGGATAGTAGACTCTGGGGCCAACGTCCTGACTTTC. V and J are TRBV6-5 and TRBJ2-6; D uncertain. Trimming removed 6 bases from V and 0 bases from J, with 9 bases in between. CDR3 length equals 15 residues. Germline loops: CDR1 MNHEY, CDR2 SVGAGI.

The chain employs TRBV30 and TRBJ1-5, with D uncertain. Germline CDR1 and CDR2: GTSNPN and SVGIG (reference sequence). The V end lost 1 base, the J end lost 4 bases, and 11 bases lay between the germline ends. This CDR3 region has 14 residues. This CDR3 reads CAWSGGGLNQPQHF. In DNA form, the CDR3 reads TGTGCCTGGAGTGGGGGAGGGTTAAATCAGCCCCAGCATTTT.

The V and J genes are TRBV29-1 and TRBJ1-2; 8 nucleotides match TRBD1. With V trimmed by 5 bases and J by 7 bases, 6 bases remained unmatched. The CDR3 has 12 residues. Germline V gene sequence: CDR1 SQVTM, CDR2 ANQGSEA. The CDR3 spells CSVFQGAIGYTF. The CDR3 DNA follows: TGCAGCGTTTTTCAGGGGGCTATTGGCTACACCTTC.

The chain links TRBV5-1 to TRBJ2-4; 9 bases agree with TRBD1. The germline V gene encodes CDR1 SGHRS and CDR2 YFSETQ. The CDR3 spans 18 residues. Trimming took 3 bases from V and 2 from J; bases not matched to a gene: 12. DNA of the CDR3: TGCGCCAGCAGCTACCGGGACAGGGACGGGATGTCCAAAAACATTCAGTACTTC. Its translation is CASSYRDRDGMSKNIQYF.

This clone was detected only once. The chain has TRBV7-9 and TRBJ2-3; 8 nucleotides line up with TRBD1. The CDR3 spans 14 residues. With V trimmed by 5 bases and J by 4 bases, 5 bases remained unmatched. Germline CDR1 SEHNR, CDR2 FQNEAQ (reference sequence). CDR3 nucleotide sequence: TGTGCCAGCAGCACGGACAGGGTGGCAGATACGCAGTATTTT. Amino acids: CASSTDRVADTQYF.

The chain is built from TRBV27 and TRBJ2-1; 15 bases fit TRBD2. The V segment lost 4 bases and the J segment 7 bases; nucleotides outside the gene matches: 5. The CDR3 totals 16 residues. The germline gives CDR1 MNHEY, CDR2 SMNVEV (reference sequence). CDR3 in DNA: TGTGCCAGCAGTTCCGACGGGACTAGCGGGGGGAATGAGCAGTTCTTC. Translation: CASSSDGTSGGNEQFF.

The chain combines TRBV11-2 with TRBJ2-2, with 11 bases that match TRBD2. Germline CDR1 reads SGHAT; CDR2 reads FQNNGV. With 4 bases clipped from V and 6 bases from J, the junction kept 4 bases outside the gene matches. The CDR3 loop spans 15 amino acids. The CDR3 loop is CASSSTSGSAGELFF. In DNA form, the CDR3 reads TGTGCCAGCAGCTCTACTAGCGGGAGTGCCGGGGAGCTGTTTTTT.

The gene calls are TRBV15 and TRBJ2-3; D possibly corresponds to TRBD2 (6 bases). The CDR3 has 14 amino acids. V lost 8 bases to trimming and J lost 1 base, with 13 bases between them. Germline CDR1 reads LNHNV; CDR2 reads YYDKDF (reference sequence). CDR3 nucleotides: TGTGCCACCCGAGGAGGGAGGCGCACAGATACGCAGTATTTT. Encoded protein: CATRGGRRTDTQYF.

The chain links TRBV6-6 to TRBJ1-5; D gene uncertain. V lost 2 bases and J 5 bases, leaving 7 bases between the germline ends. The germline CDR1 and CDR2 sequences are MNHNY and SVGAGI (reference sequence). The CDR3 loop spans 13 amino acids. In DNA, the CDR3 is TGTGCCAGCAGTTACAAGATAGATCAGCCCCAGCATTTT. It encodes CASSYKIDQPQHF.

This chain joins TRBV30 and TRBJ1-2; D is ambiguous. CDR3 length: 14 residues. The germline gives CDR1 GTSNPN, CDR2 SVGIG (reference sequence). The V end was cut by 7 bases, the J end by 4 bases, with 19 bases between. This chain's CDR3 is CAYSLRLFGYGYTF. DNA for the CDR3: TGTGCCTACTCCTTGAGGCTGTTTGGCTATGGCTACACCTTC.